These 13 T cell receptor beta chains originate from one sample sequenced in a study of post-analysis software for immune sequencing data. Findings of the study overall: With TRBV5-6, TRBV5-1 and TRBV20-1 included, about five TRBV segments were more frequent in patients than in controls.

No antigens are known for them. Presence of unique molecular identifiers characterized the TCR beta cDNA libraries. TCRdb used MiXCR to reprocess the PCR reads, holding one entry per CDR3 protein. The table has roughly 650,000 distinct CDR3 sequences, 55% to 60% seen once; the top ten hold around 11%. The sample comprised blood. All receptors come from a girl aged 2-15 years with multiple sclerosis.

This clonotype was detected only a few times. The chain couples TRBV3-1 to TRBJ2-1; 7 positions agree with TRBD1. V shed 0 bases and J 12 bases; nucleotides not matched to a gene: 2. CDR3 size: 12 residues. Looked up from germline, CDR1 is LGHDT and CDR2 is YNNKEL (reference sequence). The CDR3 region is CASSQESGGQFF. The CDR3 DNA reads TGTGCCAGCAGCCAAGAGTCAGGGGGGCAGTTCTTC.

This clonotype was observed a single time. The chain couples TRBV29-1 to TRBJ2-5; 12 bases map to TRBD1. Germline V gene lookup returns CDR1 SQVTM and CDR2 ANQGSEA. The CDR3 is 14 residues long. Germline trimming cut 8 bases from V and 5 bases from J; bases unmatched to any gene: 9. The CDR3 DNA follows: TGCAGCTCCCGGGGACAGGGGGCGCGGGAGACCCAGTACTTC. It specifies CSSRGQGARETQYF.

This chain uses TRBV5-1 with TRBJ2-7; no definite D call. Germline CDR1 reads SGHRS; CDR2 reads YFSETQ. V was clipped by 4 bases and J by 6 bases, with 14 bases between them. The CDR3 length is 13 residues. The CDR3 loop reads CASSHIDVSEQYF. The CDR3 bases are TGCGCCAGCAGCCATATTGATGTAAGCGAGCAGTACTTC.

The chain couples TRBV30 to TRBJ1-2; D ambiguous. V dropped 3 bases and J dropped 0 bases, with 5 bases sitting between them. Germline CDR1 and CDR2: GTSNPN and SVGIG (reference sequence). This CDR3 is 12 amino acids long. The CDR3 sequence is CAWRRPNYGYTF. DNA of the CDR3: TGTGCCTGGAGGAGGCCTAACTATGGCTACACCTTC.

The chain carries TRBV30 and TRBJ1-2; 7 bases are a match to TRBD1. V shed 0 bases, J shed 6 bases, and the junction held 4 bases outside the gene matches. This CDR3 is 13 amino acids long. Germline V gives CDR1 GTSNPN, CDR2 SVGIG (reference sequence). In DNA, the CDR3 is TGTGCCTGGAGTGTACAGGGGAATCATGGCTACACCTTC. Translated: CAWSVQGNHGYTF.

The rearrangement links TRBV10-3 to TRBJ2-2; 9 nucleotides align to TRBD1. The CDR3 is made up of 18 amino acids. Germline V gene lookup returns CDR1 ENHRY and CDR2 SYGVKD. Germline trimming cut 4 bases from V and 0 bases from J; bases unmatched to any gene: 9. The CDR3 loop is CAISGIGTGSANTGELFF. In DNA form, the CDR3 reads TGTGCCATCAGTGGAATCGGGACAGGGAGTGCGAACACCGGGGAGCTGTTTTTT.

This clonotype was counted a few times. V gene TRBV12-3 or TRBV12-4 combines with J gene TRBJ2-3, with D unclear. The V gene lost 0 bases and the J gene lost 2 bases, with 6 bases spanning the gap. The CDR3 sequence is 14 residues long. In DNA form, the CDR3 reads TGTGCCAGCAGTTTAGCGATGGCCACAGATACGCAGTATTTT. Its translation is CASSLAMATDTQYF.

V usage is TRBV7-2 and J usage is TRBJ2-7; D ambiguous. The CDR3 runs 13 residues. Per the germline V gene, CDR1 is SGHTA and CDR2 is FQGNSA. Trimming took 5 bases from V and 6 from J, leaving 14 bases between them. The CDR3 sequence: CASSHAGRAEQYF. DNA for the CDR3: TGTGCCAGCAGCCACGCCGGACGAGCCGAGCAGTACTTC.

The gene calls are TRBV11-3 and TRBJ2-1; no reliable D call. Germline CDR1 and CDR2: SGHNT and YENEEA. With 1 base removed from V and 0 bases from J, the gap between germline ends came to 13 bases. The CDR3 loop spans 17 amino acids. CDR3 region: CASSLVLGSGSYNEQFF. DNA for the CDR3: TGTGCCAGCAGCTTAGTGTTAGGGTCAGGCTCCTACAATGAGCAGTTCTTC.

The chain uses TRBV10-3 and TRBJ2-1; possible D gene TRBD2, 5 bases. CDR3 size: 14 residues. The V and J ends lost 1 base and 9 bases respectively, with 13 bases between them. The germline V gene encodes CDR1 ENHRY and CDR2 SYGVKD. The CDR3 DNA is TGTGCCATCAGTGAGTGGAGTGACCGGGGTGAGCAGTTCTTC. It yields the protein CAISEWSDRGEQFF.

The chain joins TRBV2 to TRBJ2-5; D is perhaps TRBD1 (6 bases). This CDR3 region has 13 residues. Trimming pared 6 bases from V and 2 bases from J, leaving 10 bases between. Germline lookup yields CDR1 SNHLY and CDR2 FYNNEI. CDR3 loop: CASRGGQQETQYF. CDR3 DNA: TGTGCCAGCAGGGGTGGACAGCAAGAGACCCAGTACTTC.

Notes on this clonotype: Mismatch with germline at one junction end may stem from a read error. The chain links TRBV6-2 or TRBV6-3 to TRBJ1-5; maybe TRBD1 (5 bases). In germline, CDR1 is MNHEY, CDR2 SVGEGT. The length of the CDR3 is 14 residues. CDR3 sequence (DNA): TGTACCAGCAGGGAAACCCTCTCTCCCCGGCCCCAGCATTTT. It is translated as CTSRETLSPRPQHF.

This clonotype was picked up a small number of times. CDR3 bases: TGTGCCAGCAGTGGGAGGGACAGGAGGAACACTGAAGCTTTCTTT. Residues: CASSGRDRRNTEAFF. This rearrangement joins TRBV6-4 to TRBJ1-1, with TRBD1 matching 8 bases. The CDR3 is 15 residues long. The germline V gene has CDR1 MRHNA and CDR2 SNTAGT. V lost 4 bases, J lost 1 base, and 5 bases stayed unmatched.